This entry lists 12 T cell receptor beta chains sequenced from one sample in a study of blood T cells in healthy people across ages (dated by TCRdb to about 2015). Library preparation was by 5' RACE. This sample was sequenced with an Illumina HiSeq 2500. A second 7 to 11 cycle PCR used a sample-barcoded 5' primer and a J-beta primer mix. TCRdb handled the public reads itself, with Q25 trimming in fastp and clone calling in MiXCR, and kept productive beta chains. Rows are unified per CDR3 protein, each entry keeping the most common DNA and genes. The sample profile shows 1.5 million to 2 million distinct CDR3 sequences; 28% of them were found once. The ten largest account for more than 6% of the sample. The sample was blood. The receptor set was obtained from a woman in her twenties or thirties in good health.

The V and J genes are TRBV15 and TRBJ1-5; tentative D call: TRBD1 (5 bases). Germline V gene lookup returns CDR1 LNHNV and CDR2 YYDKDF (reference sequence). Trimming took 0 bases from V and 7 from J, leaving 13 bases between them. CDR3 size: 15 residues. CDR3 nucleotide sequence: TGTGCCACCAGCAGAGACAGGGCGATGGGGCAGCCCCAGCATTTT. This translates into CATSRDRAMGQPQHF.

Points on this clonotype: This may arise from a read error, as a much more abundant clone is one base away. The chain carries TRBV20-1 and TRBJ2-5; the D gene could be TRBD1 or TRBD2 (5 bases each). This CDR3 spans 14 amino acids. Germline lookup yields CDR1 DFQATT and CDR2 SNEGSKA (reference sequence). V was clipped by 4 bases and J by 11 bases, with 23 bases between them. The CDR3 sequence: CSAIEGSRYNEQYF. The CDR3 coding sequence is TGCAGTGCTATTGAGGGGTCTCGATACAATGAGCAGTACTTC.

The chain has TRBV18 and TRBJ2-7, with 10 nucleotides matching TRBD1. The germline V gene has CDR1 KGHSH and CDR2 LQKENI. V trimming: 5 bases; J trimming: 1 base; junction bases outside the gene matches: 8. CDR3 length: 16 amino acids. CDR3 sequence reads: CASSSFRDRGSYEQYF. The CDR3 bases are TGTGCCAGCTCAAGTTTCCGGGACAGGGGTTCCTACGAGCAGTACTTC.

The chain is built from TRBV6-2 or TRBV6-3 and TRBJ2-5; D possibly corresponds to TRBD2 (5 bases). V lost 10 bases, J lost 2 bases, and 17 bases lay in between. CDR1 is MNHEY, CDR2 SVGEGT, per germline. The length of the CDR3 is 14 residues. As DNA, the CDR3 is TGTGCCATCGCTAATCTCGGGGAGCAAGAGACCCAGTACTTC. Translating gives CAIANLGEQETQYF.

The sample holds a few counts of this clonotype. This rearrangement joins TRBV6-1 to TRBJ1-5, with D perhaps matching TRBD1 (6 bases). The V and J ends lost 2 bases and 1 base respectively, with 9 bases between them. The germline V gene has CDR1 MNHNS and CDR2 SASEGT. CDR3 size: 15 residues. The CDR3 sequence is CASSELGQSNQPQHF. The CDR3 nucleotides read TGTGCCAGCAGTGAACTCGGACAGAGCAATCAGCCCCAGCATTTT.

The V gene is TRBV11-2, the J gene TRBJ2-1; weak D call: TRBD2 (6 bases). With 2 bases removed from V and 6 bases from J, the gap between germline ends came to 11 bases. CDR3 length: 14 residues. Germline values: CDR1 SGHAT, CDR2 FQNNGV. The CDR3 coding sequence is TGTGCCAGCAGCTTAATACTAGCCCGCAATGAGCAGTTCTTC. Translation gives CASSLILARNEQFF.

V and J are TRBV6-5 and TRBJ1-3; D possibly corresponds to TRBD1 (6 bases). From germline, CDR1 is MNHEY and CDR2 SVGAGI. V was shortened by 6 bases and J by 2 bases, with 17 bases between the two germline ends. This CDR3 region has 16 residues. CDR3 sequence (DNA): TGTGCCAGCAGCAGGGGAGGTTTAGCAGCTGGAAACACCATATATTTT. Amino acid sequence: CASSRGGLAAGNTIYF.

The chain links TRBV27 to TRBJ2-3; weak D call: TRBD1 (5 bases). V lost 5 bases and J lost 0, with 12 bases in between. The V gene's germline CDR1 is MNHEY and CDR2 SMNVEV (reference sequence). The CDR3 loop spans 15 amino acids. The CDR3 loop reads CASSPRQTSTDTQYF. The CDR3 DNA follows: TGTGCCAGCAGTCCGAGACAGACTAGCACAGATACGCAGTATTTT.

This clonotype was seen only a few times. This chain connects TRBV20-1 to TRBJ2-1, with 8 bases matching TRBD1. The DNA end is a closer match to TRBJ2-7, so the J assignment may be wrong. CDR1 is DFQATT and CDR2 is SNEGSKA in the germline V gene (reference sequence). This CDR3 contains 15 residues. The CDR3 coding sequence is TGCAGTGCAAGTTCCCCGGACAGGGCCTACAATGAGCAGTACTTC. Protein product: CSASSPDRAYNEQYF.

This clonotype was detected many times. The V call is TRBV20-1, the J call TRBJ2-3; 13 nucleotides match TRBD2. Unmatched junction bases numbered 5, after V lost 7 bases and J lost 4 bases. There are 14 residues in the CDR3. CDR1 and CDR2 (germline): DFQATT, SNEGSKA (reference sequence). CDR3 DNA sequence: TGCAGTGGCCAACTAGCGGGAGGGGCAGATACGCAGTATTTT. This encodes CSGQLAGGADTQYF.

The chain employs TRBV24-1 and TRBJ1-2; tentatively, D is TRBD1 (6 bases). The CDR3 loop spans 15 amino acids. CDR1 and CDR2 (germline): KGHDR, SFDVKD. The V gene lost 8 bases and the J gene lost 3 bases, with 18 bases spanning the gap. This chain's CDR3 is CATNDPGRGDYGYTF. For the CDR3, the DNA is TGTGCCACCAACGACCCCGGCAGGGGCGACTATGGCTACACCTTC.

This clonotype appeared many times. This chain joins TRBV12-3 or TRBV12-4 and TRBJ2-5; no definite D call. The CDR3 spans 14 residues. Trimming took off 5 bases at V and 5 bases at J, with 15 bases between the two ends. As DNA, the CDR3 is TGTGCCAGCAGTCTGTCAGGAGCGCGGGAGACCCAGTACTTC. Translation: CASSLSGARETQYF.